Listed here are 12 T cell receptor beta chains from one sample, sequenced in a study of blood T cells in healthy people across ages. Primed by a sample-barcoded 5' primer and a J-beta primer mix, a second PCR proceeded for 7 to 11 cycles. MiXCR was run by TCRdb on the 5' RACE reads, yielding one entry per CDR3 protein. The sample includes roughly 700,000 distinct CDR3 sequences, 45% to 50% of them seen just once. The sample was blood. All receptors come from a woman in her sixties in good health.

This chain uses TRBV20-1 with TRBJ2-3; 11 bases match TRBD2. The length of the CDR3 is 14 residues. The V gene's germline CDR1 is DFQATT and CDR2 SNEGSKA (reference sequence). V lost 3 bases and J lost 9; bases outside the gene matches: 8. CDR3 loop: CSASPSGRMSTQYF. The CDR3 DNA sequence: TGCAGTGCTAGTCCTAGCGGGAGGATGAGCACGCAGTATTTT.

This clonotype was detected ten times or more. The DNA of the CDR3 is TGTGCCTCCTCGAGGGCGGATGAGCAGTTCTTC. Translating it yields CASSRADEQFF. The chain carries TRBV12-3 or TRBV12-4 and TRBJ2-1; possible D gene TRBD2, 5 bases. Deletions cut 11 bases from V and 8 bases from J, with 13 bases between. This CDR3 is 11 amino acids long.

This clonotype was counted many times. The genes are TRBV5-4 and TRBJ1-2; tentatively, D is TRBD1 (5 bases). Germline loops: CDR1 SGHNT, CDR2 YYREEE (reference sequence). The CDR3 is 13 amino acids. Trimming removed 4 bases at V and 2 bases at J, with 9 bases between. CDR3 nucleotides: TGTGCCAGCAGCCCGGACAAGAACTATGGCTACACCTTC. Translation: CASSPDKNYGYTF.

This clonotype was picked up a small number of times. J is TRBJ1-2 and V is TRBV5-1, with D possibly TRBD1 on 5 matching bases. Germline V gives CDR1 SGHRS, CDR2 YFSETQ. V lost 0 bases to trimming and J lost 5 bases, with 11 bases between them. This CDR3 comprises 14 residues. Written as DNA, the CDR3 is TGCGCCAGCAGCTTGGATTCTGGGGCATATGGCTACACCTTC. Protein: CASSLDSGAYGYTF.

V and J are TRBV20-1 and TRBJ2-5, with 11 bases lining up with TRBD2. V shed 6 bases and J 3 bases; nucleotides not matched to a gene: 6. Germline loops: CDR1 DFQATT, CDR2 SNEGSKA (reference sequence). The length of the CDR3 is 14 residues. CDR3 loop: CSAPSGLAEETQYF. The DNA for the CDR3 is TGCAGTGCCCCCTCGGGACTAGCGGAAGAGACCCAGTACTTC.

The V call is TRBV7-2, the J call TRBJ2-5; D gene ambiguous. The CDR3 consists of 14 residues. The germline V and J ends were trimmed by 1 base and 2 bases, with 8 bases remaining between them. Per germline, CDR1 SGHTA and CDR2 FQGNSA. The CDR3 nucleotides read TGTGCCAGCAGCTTAGTGAATACTCAAGAGACCCAGTACTTC. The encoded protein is CASSLVNTQETQYF.

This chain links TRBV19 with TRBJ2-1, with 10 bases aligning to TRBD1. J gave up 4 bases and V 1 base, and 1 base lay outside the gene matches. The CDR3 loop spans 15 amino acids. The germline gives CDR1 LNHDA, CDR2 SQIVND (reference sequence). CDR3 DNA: TGTGCCAGTAGTATAGTGGGACAGGGGTACAATGAGCAGTTCTTC. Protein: CASSIVGQGYNEQFF.

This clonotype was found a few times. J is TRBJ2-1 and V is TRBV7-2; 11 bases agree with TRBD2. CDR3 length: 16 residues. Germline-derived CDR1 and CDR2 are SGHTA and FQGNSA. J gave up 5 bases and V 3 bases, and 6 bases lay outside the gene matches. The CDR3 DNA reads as TGTGCCAGCAGCTTTACTAGCGGGAGTCGGAACAATGAGCAGTTCTTC. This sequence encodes CASSFTSGSRNNEQFF.

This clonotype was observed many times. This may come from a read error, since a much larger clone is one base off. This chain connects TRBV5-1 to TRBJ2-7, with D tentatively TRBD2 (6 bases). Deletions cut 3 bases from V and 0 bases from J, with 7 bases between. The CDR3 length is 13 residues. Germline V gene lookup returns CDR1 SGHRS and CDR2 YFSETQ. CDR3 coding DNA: TGCGCCAGCAGCTGGGACTTCTCCTACGAGCAGTACTTC. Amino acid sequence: CASSWDFSYEQYF.

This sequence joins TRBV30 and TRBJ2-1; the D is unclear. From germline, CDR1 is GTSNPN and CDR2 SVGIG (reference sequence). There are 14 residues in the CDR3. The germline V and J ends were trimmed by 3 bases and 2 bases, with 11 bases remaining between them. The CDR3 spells CAWRQGNPYNEQFF. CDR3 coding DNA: TGTGCCTGGAGACAAGGGAACCCCTACAATGAGCAGTTCTTC.

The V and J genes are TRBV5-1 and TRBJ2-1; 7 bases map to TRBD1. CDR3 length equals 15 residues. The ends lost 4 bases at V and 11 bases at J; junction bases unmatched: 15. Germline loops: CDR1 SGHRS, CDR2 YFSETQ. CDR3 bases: TGCGCCAGCAGCCTGGACGTCAGGGGGATGGGAAAGCAGTTCTTC. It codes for CASSLDVRGMGKQFF. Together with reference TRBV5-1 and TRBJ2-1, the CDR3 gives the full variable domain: KAGVTQTPRYLIKTRGQQVTLSCSPISGHRSVSWYQQTPGQGLQFLFEYFSETQRNKGNFPGRFSGRQFSNSRSEMNVSTLELGDSALYLCASSLDVRGMGKQFFGPGTRLTVL.

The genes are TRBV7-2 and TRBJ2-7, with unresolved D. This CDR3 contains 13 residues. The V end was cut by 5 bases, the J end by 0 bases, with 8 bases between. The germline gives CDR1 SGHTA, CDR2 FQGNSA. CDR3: CASSIGVSYEQYF. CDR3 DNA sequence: TGTGCCAGCAGCATAGGAGTCTCCTACGAGCAGTACTTC.